This entry lists 25 T cell receptor beta chains sequenced from one sample in a study of CD8+CD57+ T cells in acquired aplastic anemia. Sequencing involved patients with CD8+CD57+ cell expansion previously shown by flow cytometry. The use of genomic DNA as template underpinned the TCR beta VDJ and CDR3 profiling. TCRdb re-called the reads through MiXCR, storing one row per CDR3 protein. The sample consists of a few hundred thousand distinct CDR3 sequences, over 25% of them appearing once. The sample consisted of sorted CD4+, CD8+, or CD8+CD57+ T cells (not recorded which) from PBMCs. Receptor source: a human donor with aplastic anemia.

This clonotype was seen at least ten times. The rearrangement joins TRBV15 to TRBJ2-7, with D possibly being TRBD1 (7 bases). Germline CDR1 and CDR2: LNHNV and YYDKDF (reference sequence). The CDR3 totals 16 residues. With 4 bases removed from V and 2 bases from J, the gap between germline ends came to 18 bases. CDR3 nucleotides: TGTGCCACCAGCACGGGTTCAGGGGGGCGAGCCTACGAGCAGTACTTC. Translation gives CATSTGSGGRAYEQYF. The whole variable domain, filled in from reference TRBV15 and TRBJ2-7, reads DAMVIQNPRYQVTQFGKPVTLSCSQTLNHNVMYWYQQKSSQAPKLLFHYYDKDFNNEADTPDNFQSRRPNTSFCFLDIRSPGLGDTAMYLCATSTGSGGRAYEQYFGPGTRLTVT.

With regard to this clonotype: One junction end does not reproduce the germline sequence, and a read error may be involved. The chain recombines TRBV9 with TRBJ1-1, with 8 bases lining up with TRBD1. CDR3 size: 16 residues. CDR1 and CDR2 (germline): SGDLS, YYNGEE. In DNA form, the CDR3 reads TGTGCCAGCAGCGTAGATCCAGGGGGCGAGAACCCTGAAGCTTTCTTT. Translating it yields CASSVDPGGENPEAFF.

This clonotype was counted ten times or more. The CDR3 protein is CASVGTENTGELFF. The CDR3 DNA reads TGCGCCAGCGTGGGGACAGAGAACACCGGGGAGCTGTTTTTT. The genes are TRBV10-1 and TRBJ2-2, with 7 nucleotides matching TRBD1. V dropped 8 bases and J dropped 1; count of bases not matched to a gene: 4. Germline loops: CDR1 WNHNN, CDR2 SYGVQD (reference sequence). The CDR3 spans 14 residues.

This clonotype was found once. The V call is TRBV5-4, the J call TRBJ1-2, with D unclear. This CDR3 has 15 residues. The V end was cut by 6 bases, the J end by 2 bases, with 17 bases between. Per the germline V gene, CDR1 is SGHNT and CDR2 is YYREEE (reference sequence). The CDR3 here is CASTAGGLGNYGYTF. Here the CDR3 DNA reads TGTGCCAGCACCGCGGGAGGGTTAGGCAACTATGGCTACACCTTC.

This clonotype was observed a handful of times. This chain links TRBV25-1 with TRBJ2-3; 9 bases match TRBD2. Germline CDR1 is MGHDK and CDR2 is SYGVNS. J lost 2 bases, V lost 4 bases, and 10 bases had no gene match. This CDR3 is built from 17 residues. As DNA, the CDR3 is TGTGCCAGCAGTGGCACATTAGCGGGGGTAGTCACAGATACGCAGTATTTT. This codes for CASSGTLAGVVTDTQYF.

The table lists this clonotype with a few counts. The V and J genes are TRBV2 and TRBJ2-5, with D tentatively TRBD1 or TRBD2 (6 bases each). The CDR3 is made up of 15 amino acids. Germline CDR1 SNHLY, CDR2 FYNNEI. The V end was cut by 6 bases, the J end by 5 bases, with 19 bases between. DNA of the CDR3: TGTGCCAGCAGCGGAGGGGGGCTAGCAGGGGAGACCCAGTACTTC. Residues: CASSGGGLAGETQYF. The whole variable domain, filled in from reference TRBV2 and TRBJ2-5, reads EPEVTQTPSHQVTQMGQEVILRCVPISNHLYFYWYRQILGQKVEFLVSFYNNEISEKSEIFDDQFSVERPDGSNFTLKIRSTKLEDSAMYFCASSGGGLAGETQYFGPGTRLLVL.

CDR3: CASSLGGPGYEQFF. In nucleotides, the CDR3 is TGTGCCAGCAGTTTGGGCGGACCCGGCTACGAGCAGTTCTTC. This sequence joins TRBV2 and TRBJ2-1; D is undetermined. Germline V gene sequence: CDR1 SNHLY, CDR2 FYNNEI. The V gene lost 5 bases and the J gene lost 10 bases, with 18 bases spanning the gap. This CDR3 contains 14 residues.

This clonotype has a handful of counts. A much larger clone is a single base away; this may be a read error. Here the CDR3 reads CASINLRTDTQYF. The CDR3, as DNA: TGTGCCAGTATCAACTTGCGGACAGATACGCAGTATTTT. The rearrangement uses TRBV7-9 and TRBJ2-3; unclear D gene. CDR3 length: 13 residues. Trimming removed 9 bases at V and 3 bases at J, with 13 bases between. Per the germline V gene, CDR1 is SEHNR and CDR2 is FQNEAQ (reference sequence).

This clonotype appeared many times. This chain links TRBV7-9 with TRBJ2-5; D gene ambiguous. Germline V gives CDR1 SEHNR, CDR2 FQNEAQ (reference sequence). With 4 bases removed from V and 0 bases from J, the gap between germline ends came to 9 bases. The CDR3 extends over 14 amino acids. This chain's CDR3 is CASSSLSYQETQYF. The CDR3 DNA follows: TGTGCCAGCAGCTCGCTGTCGTACCAAGAGACCCAGTACTTC.

A note on this clonotype: This may be a read error, as it is one base from a much larger clone. The gene calls are TRBV10-3 and TRBJ2-1; possible D gene TRBD2, 6 bases. The V and J ends lost 3 bases and 3 bases respectively, with 15 bases between them. This CDR3 has 16 residues. Germline V gene data show CDR1 as ENHRY and CDR2 as SYGVKD. CDR3 in DNA: TGTGCCATCAGTGAATTAGCGGAAGAGCGCTACAATGAGCAGTTCTTC. Its translation: CAISELAEERYNEQFF.

This clonotype was counted many times. The CDR3, as DNA: TGTGCCAGCACCCCCGAGAAGGCGGGAGGGCCTTGGGAGCAGTACTTC. Residues: CASTPEKAGGPWEQYF. The chain joins TRBV25-1 to TRBJ2-7; 9 positions match TRBD2. Germline V gene sequence: CDR1 MGHDK, CDR2 SYGVNS. Losses at the gene ends were 7 bases for V and 7 bases for J; bases not matched to a gene: 17. The CDR3 contains 16 residues.

The genes are TRBV9 and TRBJ2-5; possibly TRBD1 or TRBD2 for D (5 bases each). V was shortened by 4 bases and J by 0 bases, with 13 bases between the two germline ends. The CDR3 is 15 residues long. Germline CDR1 SGDLS, CDR2 YYNGEE. This chain's CDR3 is CASSIRDANQETQYF. CDR3 coding DNA: TGTGCCAGCAGCATCCGGGACGCTAACCAAGAGACCCAGTACTTC.

In regard to this clonotype: A read error is possible here, since a much larger clone lies one base away. This chain uses TRBV11-2 with TRBJ2-7; tentatively, D is TRBD1 or TRBD2 (5 bases each). Looked up from germline, CDR1 is SGHAT and CDR2 is FQNNGV. V was clipped by 5 bases and J by 3 bases, with 20 bases between them. The CDR3 is 16 amino acids. The CDR3: CASSRTQTEGIYEQYF. CDR3 bases: TGTGCCAGCAGCCGCACCCAGACAGAGGGCATCTACGAGCAGTACTTC.

This clonotype was recorded once. The V call is TRBV19, the J call TRBJ1-2; 9 bases line up with TRBD1. The CDR3 sequence is 15 residues long. V trimming: 6 bases; J trimming: 8 bases; junction bases outside the gene matches: 13. Looked up from germline, CDR1 is LNHDA and CDR2 is SQIVND (reference sequence). Here the CDR3 DNA reads TGTGCCAGTAGCAAAACCGGGACAGGGTTCTGGGGCTACACCTTC. Translated, it gives CASSKTGTGFWGYTF.

The CDR3 spells CASSFAENYEQYF. In DNA form, the CDR3 reads TGCGCCAGCAGCTTCGCGGAAAACTACGAGCAGTACTTC. The chain links TRBV5-1 to TRBJ2-7; D gene ambiguous. Germline CDR1 reads SGHRS; CDR2 reads YFSETQ. V gave up 2 bases and J gave up 3 bases, with 9 bases separating them. CDR3 length equals 13 residues. Supplemented by reference TRBV5-1 and TRBJ2-7, the full variable domain reads KAGVTQTPRYLIKTRGQQVTLSCSPISGHRSVSWYQQTPGQGLQFLFEYFSETQRNKGNFPGRFSGRQFSNSRSEMNVSTLELGDSALYLCASSFAENYEQYFGPGTRLTVT.

The J gene is TRBJ1-6, the V gene TRBV6-1; no reliable D call. Germline CDR1 reads MNHNS; CDR2 reads SASEGT. The ends were cut back, 1 base at V and 5 bases at J, with 9 bases in the middle. The CDR3 is 15 amino acids. This chain's CDR3 is CASSEGTGNNSPLHF. CDR3 nucleotide sequence: TGTGCCAGCAGTGAAGGTACGGGCAATAATTCACCCCTCCACTTT.

This clonotype was seen a handful of times. The gene calls are TRBV20-1 and TRBJ2-1; D is perhaps TRBD1 (5 bases). CDR1 is DFQATT, CDR2 SNEGSKA, per germline (reference sequence). The CDR3 has 16 residues. V lost 6 bases, J lost 0 bases, and 18 bases lay in between. The CDR3 protein is CSAQPLQVSSYNEQFF. DNA of the CDR3: TGCAGTGCCCAACCCTTACAGGTTTCCTCCTACAATGAGCAGTTCTTC.

This clonotype was detected many times. The chain employs TRBV9 and TRBJ1-6; the D gene is possibly TRBD1 (6 bases). V dropped 2 bases and J dropped 10 bases, with 13 bases sitting between them. The CDR3 is made up of 14 amino acids. Germline V gives CDR1 SGDLS, CDR2 YYNGEE. Here the CDR3 reads CASSVAGVRSPLHF. The CDR3 DNA reads TGTGCCAGCAGCGTTGCAGGGGTACGGTCACCCCTCCACTTT.

A single count supports this clonotype. This chain connects TRBV2 to TRBJ1-5, with a tentative D call TRBD1 (5 bases). The CDR3 is 14 residues long. CDR1 and CDR2 from the germline V gene are SNHLY and FYNNEI. V was trimmed by 6 bases and J by 0 bases, leaving 9 bases between them. The CDR3 is CASSRERSNQPQHF. Written as DNA, the CDR3 is TGTGCCAGCAGCAGGGAACGTAGCAATCAGCCCCAGCATTTT.

Remarks on this clonotype: A much more abundant neighbour one base away suggests this may be a read error. The gene calls are TRBV9 and TRBJ2-7, with TRBD2 as a possible D gene (6 bases). Germline-derived CDR1 and CDR2 are SGDLS and YYNGEE. CDR3 length: 15 amino acids. The CDR3 protein is CASGVAGLANYEQYF. As DNA, the CDR3 is TGTGCCAGCGGCGTAGCCGGCCTAGCGAATTACGAGCAGTACTTC.

The V call is TRBV9, the J call TRBJ2-3; D not resolved. The germline gives CDR1 SGDLS, CDR2 YYNGEE. This CDR3 spans 15 amino acids. The V and J ends lost 0 bases and 2 bases respectively, with 10 bases between them. CDR3 loop: CASSVGVALTDTQYF. DNA of the CDR3: TGTGCCAGCAGCGTAGGGGTAGCTCTCACAGATACGCAGTATTTT.

Only a few counts were recorded for this clonotype. This chain uses TRBV5-1 with TRBJ2-2; no clear D. The CDR3 has 16 residues. The germline V gene has CDR1 SGHRS and CDR2 YFSETQ. V lost 1 base to trimming and J lost 2 bases, with 12 bases between them. The CDR3 region is CASSLSLARNTGELFF. CDR3 nucleotides: TGCGCCAGCAGCTTGAGTCTCGCCCGCAACACCGGGGAGCTGTTTTTT.

This clonotype was detected once. V gene TRBV20-1 combines with J gene TRBJ1-2; D gene unclear. The germline V gene has CDR1 DFQATT and CDR2 SNEGSKA (reference sequence). Between the trimmed V and J ends, which lost 0 bases and 5 bases, there was a span of 7 bases. The CDR3 is 12 residues long. The CDR3 region has the DNA TGCAGTGCTAGAGATCGAGAGTATGGCTACACCTTC. This translates into CSARDREYGYTF.

The sample holds a few counts of this clonotype. The V call is TRBV5-6, the J call TRBJ1-6; D is possibly TRBD1 (6 bases). Per germline, CDR1 SGHDT and CDR2 YYEEEE. This CDR3 is built from 14 residues. V lost 1 base, J lost 8 bases, and 10 bases lay in between. This CDR3 is CASSLRQADSPLHF. DNA for the CDR3: TGTGCCAGCAGCTTGCGACAGGCGGATTCACCCCTCCACTTT.

J is TRBJ2-7 and V is TRBV24-1; tentative D call: TRBD2 (6 bases). V shed 5 bases and J shed 3 bases, with 19 bases lying between them. This CDR3 is 16 amino acids long. The V gene's germline CDR1 is KGHDR and CDR2 SFDVKD. CDR3 DNA: TGTGCCACCAGTGCTGGCCTCCAGCGGGCGGACTACGAGCAGTACTTC. Protein product: CATSAGLQRADYEQYF.